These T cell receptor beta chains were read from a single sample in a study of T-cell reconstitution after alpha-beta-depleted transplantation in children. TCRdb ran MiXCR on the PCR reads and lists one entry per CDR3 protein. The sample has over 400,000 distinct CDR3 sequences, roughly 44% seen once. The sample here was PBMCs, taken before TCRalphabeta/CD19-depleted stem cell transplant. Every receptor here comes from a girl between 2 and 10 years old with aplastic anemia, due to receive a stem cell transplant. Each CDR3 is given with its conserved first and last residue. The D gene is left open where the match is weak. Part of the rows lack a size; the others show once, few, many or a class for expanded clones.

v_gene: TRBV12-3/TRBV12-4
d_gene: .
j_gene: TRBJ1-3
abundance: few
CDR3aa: CASSFVHTSSGNTIYF
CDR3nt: TGTGCCAGCAGTTTCGTACACACGAGCTCTGGAAACACCATATATTTT

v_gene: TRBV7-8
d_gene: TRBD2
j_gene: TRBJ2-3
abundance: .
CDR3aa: CASSFGSGRPRSTDTQYF
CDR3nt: TGTGCCAGCAGCTTTGGTAGCGGGAGGCCCCGTTCTACAGATACGCAGTATTTT

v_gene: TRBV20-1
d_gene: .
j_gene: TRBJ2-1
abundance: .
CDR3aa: CSARDRIGFNEQFF
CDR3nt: TGCAGTGCTAGAGATCGGATCGGGTTCAATGAGCAGTTCTTC

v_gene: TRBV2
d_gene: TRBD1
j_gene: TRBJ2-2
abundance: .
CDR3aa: CASIRDRGVTGELFF
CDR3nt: TGTGCCAGCATAAGGGACAGGGGGGTGACCGGGGAGCTGTTTTTT

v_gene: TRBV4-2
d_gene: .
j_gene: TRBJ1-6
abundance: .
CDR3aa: CASSPGPNCPLHF
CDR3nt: TGTGCCAGCAGCCCCGGGCCAAATTGCCCCCTCCACTTT

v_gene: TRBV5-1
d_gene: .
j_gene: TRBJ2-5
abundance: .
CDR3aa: CASSFHLQETQYF
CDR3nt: TGCGCCAGCAGCTTTCACTTACAAGAGACCCAGTACTTC

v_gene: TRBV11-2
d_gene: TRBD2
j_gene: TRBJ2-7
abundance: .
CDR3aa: CASRSGLAGSYEQYF
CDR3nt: TGTGCCAGCAGGTCAGGACTAGCGGGCTCCTACGAGCAGTACTTC

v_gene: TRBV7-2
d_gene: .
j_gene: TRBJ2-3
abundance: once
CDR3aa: CASSLGFLASPLDTQYF
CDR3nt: TGTGCCAGCAGCTTAGGTTTTTTAGCTTCACCCTTAGATACGCAGTATTTT

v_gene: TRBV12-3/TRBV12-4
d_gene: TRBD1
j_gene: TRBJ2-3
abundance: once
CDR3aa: CASTLTGGTDTHYF
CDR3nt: TGTGCCAGCACCCTAACAGGGGGCACAGATACGCATTATTTT

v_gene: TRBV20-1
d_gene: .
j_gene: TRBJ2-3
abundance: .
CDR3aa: CSARGAGLEQYF
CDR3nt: TGCAGTGCTAGGGGGGCAGGGCTGGAGCAGTATTTT

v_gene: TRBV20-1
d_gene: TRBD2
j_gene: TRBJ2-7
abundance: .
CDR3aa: CSARASGSVHYEQYF
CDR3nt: TGCAGTGCTAGAGCTAGCGGGAGCGTCCACTACGAGCAGTACTTC

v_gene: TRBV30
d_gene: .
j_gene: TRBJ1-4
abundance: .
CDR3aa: CAWSVRQGRDEKLFF
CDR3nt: TGTGCCTGGAGTGTACGGCAGGGGAGAGATGAAAAACTGTTTTTT

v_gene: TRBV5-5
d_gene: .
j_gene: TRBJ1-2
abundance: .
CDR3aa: CASSLAVQSPYTF
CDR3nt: TGTGCCAGCAGCTTGGCGGTTCAGAGCCCCTACACCTTC

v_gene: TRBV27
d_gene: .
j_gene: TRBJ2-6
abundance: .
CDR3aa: CASSPLDRSANVLTF
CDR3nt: TGTGCCAGCTCACCACTCGACAGATCGGCCAACGTCCTGACTTTC

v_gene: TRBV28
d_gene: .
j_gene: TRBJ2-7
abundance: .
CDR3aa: CASSLQGAREHF
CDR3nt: TGTGCCAGCAGTTTACAGGGGGCGCGGGAGCACTTC

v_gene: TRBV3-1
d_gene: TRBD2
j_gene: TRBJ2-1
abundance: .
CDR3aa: CASSQNSGGSYNEQFF
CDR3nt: TGTGCCAGCAGCCAAAACAGCGGGGGCTCCTACAATGAGCAGTTCTTC

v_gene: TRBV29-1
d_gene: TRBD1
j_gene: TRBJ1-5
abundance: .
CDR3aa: CSVTGQGGNLPQHF
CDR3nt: TGCAGCGTTACCGGACAGGGTGGCAATCTGCCCCAGCATTTT

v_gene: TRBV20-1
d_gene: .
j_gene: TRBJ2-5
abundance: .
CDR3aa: CSAPQGVEQETQYF
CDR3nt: TGCAGTGCTCCACAGGGAGTAGAGCAAGAGACCCAGTACTTC

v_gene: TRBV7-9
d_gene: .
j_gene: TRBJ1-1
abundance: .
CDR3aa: CASSFLAGDTEAFF
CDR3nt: TGTGCCAGCAGCTTCTTAGCAGGGGACACTGAAGCTTTCTTT

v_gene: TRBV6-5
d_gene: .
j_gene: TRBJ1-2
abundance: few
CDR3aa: CASSYGGAYGYTF
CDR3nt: TGTGCCAGCAGTTACGGGGGGGCTTATGGCTACACCTTC

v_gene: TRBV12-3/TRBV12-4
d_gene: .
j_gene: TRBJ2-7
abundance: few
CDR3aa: CASSLFPGEGYEQYF
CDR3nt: TGTGCCAGCAGTTTATTCCCGGGAGAGGGGTACGAGCAGTACTTC

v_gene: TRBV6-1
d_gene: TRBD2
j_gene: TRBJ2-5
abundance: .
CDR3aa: CASSSGTSGRLSQYF
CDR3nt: TGTGCCAGCAGCAGCGGGACTAGCGGGAGGTTATCCCAGTACTTC

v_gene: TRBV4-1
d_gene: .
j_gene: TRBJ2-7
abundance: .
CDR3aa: CASSQRDDYEQYF
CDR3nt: TGCGCCAGCAGCCAAAGGGACGACTACGAGCAGTACTTC

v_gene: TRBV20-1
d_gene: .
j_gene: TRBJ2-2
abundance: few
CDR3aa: CSSHRANTGELFF
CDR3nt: TGCAGCTCCCACCGGGCCAACACCGGGGAGCTGTTTTTT

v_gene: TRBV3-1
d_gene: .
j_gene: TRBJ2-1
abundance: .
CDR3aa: CASSQGGLSGKFF
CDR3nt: TGTGCCAGCAGCCAAGGGGGACTCAGCGGAAAGTTCTTC

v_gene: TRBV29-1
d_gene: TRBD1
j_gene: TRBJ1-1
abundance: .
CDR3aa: CSAGGAGLDTEAFF
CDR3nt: TGCAGCGCAGGGGGCGCCGGGTTGGACACTGAAGCTTTCTTT

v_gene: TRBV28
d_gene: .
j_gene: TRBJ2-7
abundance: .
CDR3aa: CASSLGPNEQYF
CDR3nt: TGTGCCAGCAGTTTGGGTCCCAACGAGCAGTACTTC

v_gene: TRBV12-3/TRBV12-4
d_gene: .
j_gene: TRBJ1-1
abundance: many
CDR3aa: CASSLSGVMNTEAFF
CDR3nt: TGTGCCAGCAGTTTATCTGGGGTAATGAACACTGAAGCTTTCTTT

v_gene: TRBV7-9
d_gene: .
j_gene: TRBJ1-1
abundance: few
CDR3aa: CASSLVGVGEAFF
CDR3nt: TGTGCCAGCAGCTTAGTAGGGGTTGGTGAAGCTTTCTTT

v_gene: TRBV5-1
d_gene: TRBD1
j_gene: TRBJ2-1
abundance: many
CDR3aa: CASTESGQFNNEQFF
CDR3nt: TGCGCCAGCACCGAATCGGGACAGTTCAACAATGAGCAGTTCTTC

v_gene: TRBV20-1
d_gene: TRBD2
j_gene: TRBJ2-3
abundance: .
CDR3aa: CSASSGVSTDTQYF
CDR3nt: TGCAGTGCTAGTAGCGGGGTTAGCACAGATACGCAGTATTTT

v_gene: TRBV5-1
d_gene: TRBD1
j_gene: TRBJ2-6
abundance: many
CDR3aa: CASNAVLLDRGTPGANVLTF
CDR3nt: TGCGCCAGCAACGCGGTCCTCCTGGACAGGGGAACTCCTGGGGCCAACGTCCTGACTTTC

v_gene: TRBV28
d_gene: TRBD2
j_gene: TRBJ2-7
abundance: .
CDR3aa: CASSSAGGQYEQYF
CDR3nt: TGTGCCAGCAGTTCAGCGGGAGGGCAGTACGAGCAGTACTTC

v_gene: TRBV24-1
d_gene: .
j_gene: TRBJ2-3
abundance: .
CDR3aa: CATSLTAADTQYF
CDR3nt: TGTGCCACCAGTCTTACAGCTGCAGATACGCAGTATTTT

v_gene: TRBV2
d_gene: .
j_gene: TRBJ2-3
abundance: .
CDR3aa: CASSDSPYTQYF
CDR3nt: TGTGCCAGCAGTGATTCACCTTATACGCAGTATTTT

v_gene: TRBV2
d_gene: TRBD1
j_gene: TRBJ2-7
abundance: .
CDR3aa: CASSVRDRGREQYF
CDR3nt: TGTGCCAGCAGTGTCCGGGACAGGGGTCGGGAGCAGTACTTC

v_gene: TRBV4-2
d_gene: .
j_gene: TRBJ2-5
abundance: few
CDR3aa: CASSQPGTELTETQYF
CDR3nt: TGTGCCAGCAGCCAACCCGGGACCGAGCTCACAGAGACCCAGTACTTC

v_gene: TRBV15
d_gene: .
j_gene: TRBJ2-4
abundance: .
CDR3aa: CATSTRGGTKNIQYF
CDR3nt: TGTGCCACCAGCACCCGAGGTGGAACCAAAAACATTCAGTACTTC

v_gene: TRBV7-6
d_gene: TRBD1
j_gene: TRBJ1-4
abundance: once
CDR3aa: CASSLGGAPDRGVEANEKLFF
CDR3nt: TGTGCCAGCAGCTTAGGTGGCGCGCCGGACAGGGGGGTCGAGGCTAATGAAAAACTGTTTTTT

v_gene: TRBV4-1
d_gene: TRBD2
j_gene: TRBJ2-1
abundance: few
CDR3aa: CASSRTPKAGVSYNEQFF
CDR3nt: TGCGCCAGCAGCCGAACCCCGAAAGCGGGAGTCAGCTACAATGAGCAGTTCTTC

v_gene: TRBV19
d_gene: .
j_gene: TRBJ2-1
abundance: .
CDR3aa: CASSTPDWGHEQFF
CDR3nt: TGTGCCAGTAGTACCCCGGACTGGGGCCATGAGCAGTTCTTC

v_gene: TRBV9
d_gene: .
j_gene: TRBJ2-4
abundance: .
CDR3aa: CASSVDAGAPGIQYF
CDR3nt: TGTGCCAGCAGCGTAGACGCAGGGGCCCCCGGCATTCAGTACTTC

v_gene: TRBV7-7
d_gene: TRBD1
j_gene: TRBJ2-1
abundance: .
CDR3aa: CASSWDTGADEQFF
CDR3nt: TGTGCTAGCAGCTGGGACACAGGGGCGGATGAGCAGTTCTTC

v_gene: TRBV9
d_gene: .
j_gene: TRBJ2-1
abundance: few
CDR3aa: CASSVIRSGGEQFF
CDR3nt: TGTGCCAGCAGCGTAATCCGATCCGGGGGTGAGCAGTTCTTC

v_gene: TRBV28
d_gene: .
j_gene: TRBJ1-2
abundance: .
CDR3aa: CASSFRQRTLYGYTF
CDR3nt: TGTGCCAGCAGCTTCAGACAGAGGACCCTCTATGGCTACACCTTC

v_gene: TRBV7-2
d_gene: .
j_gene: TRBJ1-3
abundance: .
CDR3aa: CASSLTGSSGTIYF
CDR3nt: TGTGCCAGCAGCCTGACAGGTTCCTCGGGCACCATATATTTT

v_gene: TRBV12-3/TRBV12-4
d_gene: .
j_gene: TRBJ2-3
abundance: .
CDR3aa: CASTLRRDTQYF
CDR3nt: TGTGCCAGCACTCTGAGGCGGGATACGCAGTATTTT

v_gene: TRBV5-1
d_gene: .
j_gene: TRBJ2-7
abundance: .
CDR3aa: CAGLTGDKDEQYF
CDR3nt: TGCGCCGGGCTGACAGGCGACAAGGACGAGCAGTACTTC

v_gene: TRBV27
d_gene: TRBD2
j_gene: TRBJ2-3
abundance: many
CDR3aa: CASSLWTSGTDTQYF
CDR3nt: TGTGCCAGCAGTTTATGGACTAGCGGCACAGATACGCAGTATTTT

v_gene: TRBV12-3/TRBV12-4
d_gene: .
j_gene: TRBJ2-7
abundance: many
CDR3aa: CASSLAGFSYEQYF
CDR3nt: TGTGCCAGCAGTTTAGCGGGGTTCTCCTACGAGCAGTACTTC

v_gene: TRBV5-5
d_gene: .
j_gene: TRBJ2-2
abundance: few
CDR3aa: CASRFFKSNTGELFF
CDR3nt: TGTGCCAGCAGATTTTTTAAGTCGAACACCGGGGAGCTGTTTTTT

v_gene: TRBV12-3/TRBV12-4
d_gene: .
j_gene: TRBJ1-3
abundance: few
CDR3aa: CASSSTERRFSGNTIYF
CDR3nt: TGTGCCAGCAGCTCTACCGAGAGACGGTTCTCTGGAAACACCATATATTTT

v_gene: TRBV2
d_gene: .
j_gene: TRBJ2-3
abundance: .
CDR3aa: CASLIDGLATDTQYF
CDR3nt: TGTGCCAGCCTTATTGACGGGCTAGCGACAGATACGCAGTATTTT